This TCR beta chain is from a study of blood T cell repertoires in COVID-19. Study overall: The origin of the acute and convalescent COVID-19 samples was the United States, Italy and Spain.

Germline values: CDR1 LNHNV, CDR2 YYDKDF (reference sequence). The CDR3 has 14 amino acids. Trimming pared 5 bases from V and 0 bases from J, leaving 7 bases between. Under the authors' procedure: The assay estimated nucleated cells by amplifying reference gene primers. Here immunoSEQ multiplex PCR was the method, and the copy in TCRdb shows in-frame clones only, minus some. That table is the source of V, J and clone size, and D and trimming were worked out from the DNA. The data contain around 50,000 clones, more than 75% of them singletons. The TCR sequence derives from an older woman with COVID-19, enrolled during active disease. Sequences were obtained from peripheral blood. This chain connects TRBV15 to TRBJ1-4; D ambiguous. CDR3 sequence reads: CATSAGSTNEKLFF. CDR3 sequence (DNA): TGTGCCACCAGCGCGGGGTCAACTAATGAAAAACTGTTTTTT.